The 9 T cell receptor beta chains listed next were all sequenced from one sample in a study of T cells in Graves' hyperthyroidism and ophthalmopathy. Amplified TCR beta CDR3 regions came from RNA transcripts. With the HTBI primer set, the TCR CDR3 went through a first round of RT-PCR. TCRdb reprocessed the multiplex PCR reads via MiXCR and lists one record per CDR3 protein. The sample records around 300,000 distinct CDR3 sequences, about an eighth being singletons. Input material: blood. These receptors came from a woman in her twenties or thirties with Graves' hyperthyroidism that later progressed to Graves' ophthalmopathy.

There are many counts of this clonotype. The chain couples TRBV20-1 to TRBJ1-2; D ambiguous. CDR3 length: 14 residues. Trimming shortened V by 0 bases and J by 4 bases, and 12 bases separated the two germline ends. In germline, CDR1 is DFQATT, CDR2 SNEGSKA (reference sequence). The CDR3 is CSARDPWPFYGYTF. The CDR3 DNA sequence: TGCAGTGCTAGAGATCCGTGGCCGTTCTATGGCTACACCTTC.

This clonotype was recorded many times. The V and J genes are TRBV20-1 and TRBJ1-1; D uncertain. The CDR3 is made up of 11 amino acids. Germline V gene sequence: CDR1 DFQATT, CDR2 SNEGSKA (reference sequence). V shed 2 bases and J shed 7 bases, with 8 bases lying between them. The CDR3 protein is CSARSGIEAFF. Here the CDR3 DNA reads TGCAGTGCTAGATCCGGGATTGAAGCTTTCTTT.

This clonotype was seen a few times. This may come from a read error, since a much larger clone is one base off. The chain uses TRBV12-3 or TRBV12-4 and TRBJ2-7, with 9 nucleotides matching TRBD1. V dropped 8 bases and J dropped 7; count of bases not matched to a gene: 9. The CDR3 runs to 13 residues. This CDR3 is CASGWGTGLEQYF. The CDR3 DNA sequence: TGTGCCAGCGGTTGGGGGACAGGGCTTGAGCAGTACTTC.

The table lists this clonotype with many counts. Written as DNA, the CDR3 is TGTGCCAGCAGTTCTCCCAGGGGGCCAAGCACAGATACGCAGTATTTT. Its translation is CASSSPRGPSTDTQYF. The chain has TRBV12-3 or TRBV12-4 and TRBJ2-3, with 8 bases that match TRBD1. There are 16 residues in the CDR3. Losses at the gene ends were 4 bases for V and 0 bases for J; bases not matched to a gene: 6.

This clonotype was picked up a small number of times. This chain links TRBV24-1 with TRBJ2-1; 8 bases match TRBD1. Trimming took 9 bases from V and 8 from J; bases not matched to a gene: 8. Looked up from germline, CDR1 is KGHDR and CDR2 is SFDVKD. CDR3 length equals 13 residues. In DNA form, the CDR3 reads TGTGCCACCCAGGGGGCTGCTCCCGATGAGCAGTTCTTC. Translated: CATQGAAPDEQFF.

This clonotype was observed a few times. The chain combines TRBV19 with TRBJ1-5, with a weak D call TRBD1 (5 bases). V was pared by 7 bases and J by 0 bases, with 16 bases between. This CDR3 has 16 amino acids. Germline V gives CDR1 LNHDA, CDR2 SQIVND (reference sequence). The CDR3 here is CASTNGGPNSNQPQHF. CDR3 nucleotides: TGTGCCAGTACTAATGGGGGACCGAATAGCAATCAGCCCCAGCATTTT. The full variable domain, with the rest looked up from reference TRBV19 and TRBJ1-5, is DGGITQSPKYLFRKEGQNVTLSCEQNLNHDAMYWYRQDPGQGLRLIYYSQIVNDFQKGDIAEGYSVSREKKESFPLTVTSAQKNPTAFYLCASTNGGPNSNQPQHFGDGTRLSIL.

This clonotype came up a few times. The V call is TRBV20-1, the J call TRBJ2-3, with TRBD1 matching 8 bases. The V and J ends lost 3 bases and 0 bases, in that order; junction bases with no gene match: 8. CDR1 and CDR2 (germline): DFQATT, SNEGSKA (reference sequence). The length of the CDR3 is 16 residues. The CDR3 nucleotides are TGCAGTGCTAGGGCCAGACAGGGGAGGAGCACAGATACGCAGTATTTT. Translated: CSARARQGRSTDTQYF.

This chain joins TRBV19 and TRBJ1-2; TRBD1 might be the D (5 bases). The CDR3 has 14 residues. The germline V and J ends were trimmed by 2 bases and 3 bases, with 10 bases remaining between them. The V gene's germline CDR1 is LNHDA and CDR2 SQIVND (reference sequence). The CDR3: CASSISQDYYGYTF. The DNA for the CDR3 is TGTGCCAGTAGTATATCACAGGACTACTATGGCTACACCTTC.

This clonotype was observed many times. The genes are TRBV15 and TRBJ1-2; D might be TRBD1 (5 bases). Germline CDR1 LNHNV, CDR2 YYDKDF (reference sequence). The CDR3 runs 16 residues. Trimming cost V 2 bases and J 8 bases, with 21 bases left between them. CDR3 sequence (DNA): TGTGCCACCAGCAGATTTCGGGACGAAGGGGCATGGGGCTACACCTTC. Its translation: CATSRFRDEGAWGYTF.